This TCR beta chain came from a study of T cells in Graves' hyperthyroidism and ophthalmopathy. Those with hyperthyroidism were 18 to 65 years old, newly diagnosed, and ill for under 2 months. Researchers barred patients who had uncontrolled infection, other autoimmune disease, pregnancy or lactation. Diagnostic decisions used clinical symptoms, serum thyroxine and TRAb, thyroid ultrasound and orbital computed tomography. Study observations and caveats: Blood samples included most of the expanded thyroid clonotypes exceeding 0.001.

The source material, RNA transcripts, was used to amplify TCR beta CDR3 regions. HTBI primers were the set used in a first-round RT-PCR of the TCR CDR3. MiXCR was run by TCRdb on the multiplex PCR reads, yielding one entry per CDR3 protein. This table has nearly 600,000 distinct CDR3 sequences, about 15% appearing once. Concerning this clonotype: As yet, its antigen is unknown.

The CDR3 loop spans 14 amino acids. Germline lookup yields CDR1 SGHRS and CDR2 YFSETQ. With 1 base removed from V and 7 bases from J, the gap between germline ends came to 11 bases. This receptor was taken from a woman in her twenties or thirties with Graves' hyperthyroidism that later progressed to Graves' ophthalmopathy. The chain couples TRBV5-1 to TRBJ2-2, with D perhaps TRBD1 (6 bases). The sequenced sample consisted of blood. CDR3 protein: CASSLTTGFGELFF. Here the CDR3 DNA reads TGCGCCAGCAGCTTGACCACAGGGTTCGGGGAGCTGTTTTTT.